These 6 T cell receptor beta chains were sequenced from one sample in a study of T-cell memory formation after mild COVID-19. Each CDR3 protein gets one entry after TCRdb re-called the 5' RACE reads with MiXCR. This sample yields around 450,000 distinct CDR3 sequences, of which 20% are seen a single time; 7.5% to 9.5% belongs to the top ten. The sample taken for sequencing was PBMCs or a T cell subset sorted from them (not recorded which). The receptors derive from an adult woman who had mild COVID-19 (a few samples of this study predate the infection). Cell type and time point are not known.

The CDR3 sequence: CASSQVSGSIRDTQYF. In DNA, the CDR3 is TGCGCCAGCAGCCAAGTTAGCGGGAGTATTAGGGATACGCAGTATTTT. This chain joins TRBV4-1 and TRBJ2-3; 9 positions match TRBD2. CDR1 and CDR2 (germline): MGHRA, YSYEKL. CDR3 size: 16 residues. After removal of 1 base from V and 6 bases from J, the junction contained 8 bases not matched to a gene.

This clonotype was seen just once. The CDR3 reads CASRPPGTLNTEAFF. The CDR3 region has the DNA TGTGCCAGCCGTCCCCCAGGGACCCTGAACACTGAAGCTTTCTTT. The chain recombines TRBV7-2 with TRBJ1-1; weak D call: TRBD1 (5 bases). V lost 8 bases, J lost 0 bases, and 16 bases lay in between. Per the germline V gene, CDR1 is SGHTA and CDR2 is FQGNSA. This CDR3 region has 15 residues. Combining the CDR3 with reference TRBV7-2 and TRBJ1-1 gives the whole variable domain GAGVSQSPSNKVTEKGKDVELRCDPISGHTALYWYRQSLGQGLEFLIYFQGNSAPDKSGLPSDRFSAERTGGSVSTLTIQRTQQEDSAVYLCASRPPGTLNTEAFFGQGTRLTVV.

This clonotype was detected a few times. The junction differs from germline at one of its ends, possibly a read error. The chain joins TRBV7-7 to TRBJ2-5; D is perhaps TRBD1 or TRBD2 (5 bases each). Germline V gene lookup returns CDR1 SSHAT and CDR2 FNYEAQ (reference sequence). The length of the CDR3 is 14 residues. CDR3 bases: TGTGCTAGCAGCTTAGCTTCAGGGACGAAGACCCAGTACTTC. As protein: CASSLASGTKTQYF.

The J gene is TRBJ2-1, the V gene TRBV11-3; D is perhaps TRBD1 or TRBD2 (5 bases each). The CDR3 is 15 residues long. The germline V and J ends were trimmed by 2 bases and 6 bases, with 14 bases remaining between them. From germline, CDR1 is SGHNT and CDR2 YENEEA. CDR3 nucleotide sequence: TGTGCCAGCAGCTTATTGTTTGGGGACGTCAATGAGCAGTTCTTC. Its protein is CASSLLFGDVNEQFF.

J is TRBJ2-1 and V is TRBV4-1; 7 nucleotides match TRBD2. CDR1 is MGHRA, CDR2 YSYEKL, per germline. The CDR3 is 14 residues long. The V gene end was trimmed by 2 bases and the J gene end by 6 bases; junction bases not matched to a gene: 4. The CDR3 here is CASSQITSANEQFF. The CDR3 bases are TGCGCCAGCAGCCAAATTACTAGCGCCAATGAGCAGTTCTTC.

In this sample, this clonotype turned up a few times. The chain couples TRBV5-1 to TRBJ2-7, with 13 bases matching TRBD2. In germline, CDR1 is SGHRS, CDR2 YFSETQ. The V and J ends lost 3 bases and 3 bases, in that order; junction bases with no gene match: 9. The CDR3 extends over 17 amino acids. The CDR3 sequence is CASSSHPTSGGYYEQYF. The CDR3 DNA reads TGCGCCAGCAGCTCCCACCCGACTAGCGGGGGGTACTACGAGCAGTACTTC.